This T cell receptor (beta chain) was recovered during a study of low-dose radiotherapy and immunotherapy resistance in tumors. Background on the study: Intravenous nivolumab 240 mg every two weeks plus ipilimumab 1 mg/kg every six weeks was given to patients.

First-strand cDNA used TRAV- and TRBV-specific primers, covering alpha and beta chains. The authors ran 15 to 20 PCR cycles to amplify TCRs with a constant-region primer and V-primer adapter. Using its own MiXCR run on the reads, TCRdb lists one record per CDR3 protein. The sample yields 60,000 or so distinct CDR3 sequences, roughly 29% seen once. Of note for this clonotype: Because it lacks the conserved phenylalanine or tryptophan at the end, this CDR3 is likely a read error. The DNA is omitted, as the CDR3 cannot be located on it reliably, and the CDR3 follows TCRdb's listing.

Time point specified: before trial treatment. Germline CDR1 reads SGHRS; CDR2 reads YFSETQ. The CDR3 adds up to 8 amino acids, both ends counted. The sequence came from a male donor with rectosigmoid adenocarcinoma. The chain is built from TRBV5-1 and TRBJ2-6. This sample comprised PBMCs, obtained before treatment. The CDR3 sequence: CASSLSFS.